The sequence of this T cell receptor (beta chain) was determined in a study of regulatory T cells in long-lasting Graves disease. Study-level results: Accuracy may have suffered from the small sample size. Favoring TRBV28, TRBJ1-2 and TRBJ2-5 was a feature seen in persistent disease. A greater number of public clonotypes (approximately 2,500) was shared by persistent patients than by new patients (about 880).

V lost 6 bases and J lost 1, with 10 bases in between. In germline, CDR1 is SNHLY, CDR2 FYNNEI. The CDR3 consists of 13 residues. Libraries of TCR beta came from iRepertoire HTBI primers plus Arm-PCR of CDR3 regions. TCRdb used MiXCR to reprocess the multiplex PCR reads, holding one entry per CDR3 protein. The table has about 430,000 distinct CDR3 sequences, 21% seen once. There are a few counts of this clonotype. Its specificity is unknown. As to time point: persistent/refractory GD, antithyroid drugs over 5 years with positive TRAb. The TCR library used RNA extracted from PBMCs. The chain employs TRBV2 and TRBJ2-7; D perhaps matches TRBD1 (5 bases). Sequences were derived from peripheral blood mononuclear cells (PBMCs), sampled when the disease was refractory, from a patient treated with antithyroid drugs. The receptor was isolated from a female donor with Graves disease. In DNA, the CDR3 is TGTGCCAGCAGAATCAGGGTATCCTACGAGCAGTACTTC. Translating it yields CASRIRVSYEQYF.